Following are 17 T cell receptor beta chains from one sample sequenced in a study of neurological immune-mediated disorders. The time point is: longitudinal time-point 2. TCRdb reanalysed the 5' RACE reads using MiXCR and keeps one entry per CDR3 protein. The sample shows fewer than 70,000 distinct CDR3 sequences, roughly 9.8% of them seen only once. The source material was PBMCs. These TCRs come from a young man in good health.

The sample holds many counts of this clonotype. The rearrangement joins TRBV15 to TRBJ2-2; no clear D. The CDR3 loop spans 13 amino acids. Germline V gene sequence: CDR1 LNHNV, CDR2 YYDKDF (reference sequence). V was trimmed by 1 base and J by 7 bases, leaving 7 bases between them. The CDR3 is CATSRVRNGELFF. In nucleotides, the CDR3 is TGTGCCACCAGCAGAGTCCGGAACGGGGAGCTGTTTTTT.

The gene calls are TRBV20-1 and TRBJ2-2; 12 positions agree with TRBD2. The CDR3 length is 15 residues. J gave up 4 bases and V 3 bases, and 3 bases lay outside the gene matches. Germline CDR1 reads DFQATT; CDR2 reads SNEGSKA (reference sequence). CDR3 loop: CSASGTSGSTGELFF. For the CDR3, the DNA is TGCAGTGCTAGTGGGACTAGCGGGTCCACCGGGGAGCTGTTTTTT.

This clonotype was recorded at least ten times. The chain couples TRBV6-6 to TRBJ2-7, with TRBD2 matching 12 bases. The V gene end was trimmed by 7 bases and the J gene end by 7 bases; junction bases not matched to a gene: 11. The CDR3 runs to 15 residues. Germline-derived CDR1 and CDR2 are MNHNY and SVGAGI (reference sequence). The chain's CDR3 is CASKHLAGGPSEQYF. The CDR3 nucleotides read TGTGCCAGCAAGCATCTAGCGGGAGGGCCGAGTGAGCAGTACTTC.

Remarks on this clonotype: It may be a read error: a sequence one base away is much more abundant. The chain has TRBV27 and TRBJ2-5, with 8 bases lining up with TRBD1. The CDR3 has 13 residues. Germline V gene sequence: CDR1 MNHEY, CDR2 SMNVEV (reference sequence). V gave up 6 bases and J gave up 3 bases; unmatched junction bases: 3. This chain's CDR3 is CASSRGPKETQYF. In DNA form, the CDR3 reads TGTGCCAGCAGCAGGGGGCCTAAAGAGACCCAGTACTTC.

Ten or more counts support this clonotype. This sequence joins TRBV20-1 and TRBJ2-2, with D perhaps TRBD2 (6 bases). CDR3 length equals 14 residues. Germline assignment: CDR1 DFQATT and CDR2 SNEGSKA (reference sequence). V lost 3 bases and J lost 4, with 12 bases in between. CDR3 DNA sequence: TGCAGTGCTAGGGGCGGGACGTTCACCGGGGAGCTGTTTTTT. It codes for CSARGGTFTGELFF.

Many counts were recorded for this clonotype. J is TRBJ2-4 and V is TRBV20-1, with TRBD2 matching over 7 bases. Germline V gene sequence: CDR1 DFQATT, CDR2 SNEGSKA (reference sequence). J was trimmed by 0 bases and V by 4 bases; bases with no gene match: 9. The CDR3 consists of 16 residues. The CDR3 coding sequence is TGCAGTGCTACCTTGTGGGAGGGCTTAGCCAAAAACATTCAGTACTTC. Protein sequence: CSATLWEGLAKNIQYF.

This clonotype has at least ten counts. The V call is TRBV12-3 or TRBV12-4, the J call TRBJ1-2; D is undetermined. The CDR3 sequence is 12 residues long. V was pared by 0 bases and J by 7 bases, with 6 bases between. The CDR3 bases are TGTGCCAGCAGTTTAGCGGCAACTGGCTACACCTTC. Translation: CASSLAATGYTF.

Many counts were recorded for this clonotype. The chain joins TRBV30 to TRBJ2-5, with D perhaps TRBD1 (6 bases). The CDR3 sequence is 14 residues long. The V gene's germline CDR1 is GTSNPN and CDR2 SVGIG (reference sequence). The ends were cut back, 0 bases at V and 6 bases at J, with 14 bases in the middle. Here the CDR3 reads CAWSVPGGAQTQYF. For the CDR3, the DNA is TGTGCCTGGAGTGTACCTGGGGGCGCCCAGACCCAGTACTTC.

The sample holds many counts of this clonotype. This rearrangement joins TRBV6-1 to TRBJ2-3; the D gene could be TRBD1 or TRBD2 (5 bases each). The CDR3 loop spans 13 amino acids. Germline lookup yields CDR1 MNHNS and CDR2 SASEGT. The ends were cut back, 6 bases at V and 15 bases at J, with 22 bases in the middle. Here the CDR3 reads CASSQGSVLLRYF. As DNA, the CDR3 is TGTGCCAGCAGCCAGGGTAGCGTACTCCTTCGCTATTTT.

In its sample, this clonotype was seen many times. V is TRBV5-1 and J is TRBJ2-1; TRBD2 matches at 10 bases. Germline CDR1 and CDR2: SGHRS and YFSETQ. The CDR3 has 17 amino acids. The J segment lost 4 bases and the V segment lost 0 bases, leaving 7 bases of the junction unmatched. The CDR3 here is CASSLGASGSPYNEQFF. The CDR3 nucleotides are TGCGCCAGCAGCTTGGGAGCTAGCGGGAGCCCTTACAATGAGCAGTTCTTC.

This clonotype has at least ten counts. This chain joins TRBV20-1 and TRBJ1-1; unclear D gene. Trimming shortened V by 4 bases and J by 4 bases, and 13 bases separated the two germline ends. Germline CDR1 DFQATT, CDR2 SNEGSKA (reference sequence). The CDR3 length is 13 residues. The CDR3 is CSATRYTITEAFF. The CDR3 region has the DNA TGCAGTGCTACAAGGTACACAATCACTGAAGCTTTCTTT.

There are many counts of this clonotype. V usage is TRBV9 and J usage is TRBJ2-3; the match to TRBD2 covers 10 bases. Trimming at V came to 5 bases and at J to 6 bases, leaving 6 bases not matched to a gene. Per the germline V gene, CDR1 is SGDLS and CDR2 is YYNGEE. This CDR3 is built from 14 residues. CDR3 protein: CASSSSGRVDTQYF. The CDR3 region has the DNA TGTGCCAGCAGTTCTAGCGGGAGAGTGGATACGCAGTATTTT.

This clonotype occurred many times. V usage is TRBV4-1 and J usage is TRBJ1-4; D is undetermined. The CDR3 length is 14 residues. Trimming removed 2 bases from V and 5 bases from J, with 9 bases in between. Looked up from germline, CDR1 is MGHRA and CDR2 is YSYEKL. CDR3 loop: CASSQRPLNEKLFF. CDR3 in DNA: TGCGCCAGCAGCCAACGGCCCCTGAATGAAAAACTGTTTTTT.

This clonotype was picked up many times. The chain combines TRBV28 with TRBJ1-5, with D perhaps TRBD1 (5 bases). Between the trimmed V and J ends, which lost 3 bases and 0 bases, there was a span of 9 bases. Germline V gene lookup returns CDR1 MDHEN and CDR2 SYDVKM. The CDR3 runs 15 residues. The CDR3 bases are TGTGCCAGCAGTTTCGGTGGGGGTAGCAATCAGCCCCAGCATTTT. It yields the protein CASSFGGGSNQPQHF. Complete variable domain (other parts from reference TRBV28 and TRBJ1-5): DVKVTQSSRYLVKRTGEKVFLECVQDMDHENMFWYRQDPGLGLRLIYFSYDVKMKEKGDIPEGYSVSREKKERFSLILESASTNQTSMYLCASSFGGGSNQPQHFGDGTRLSIL.

This clonotype was detected many times. V and J are TRBV5-1 and TRBJ2-2; no reliable D call. The V gene's germline CDR1 is SGHRS and CDR2 YFSETQ. V dropped 3 bases and J dropped 1 base, with 19 bases sitting between them. The CDR3 length is 18 residues. In DNA form, the CDR3 reads TGCGCCAGCAGCTCTTATTCTGGCTGGCCAGGGAACACCGGGGAGCTGTTTTTT. Protein sequence: CASSSYSGWPGNTGELFF.

This clonotype has a count of ten or more. The genes are TRBV6-5 and TRBJ2-1, with a weak D call TRBD2 (6 bases). The V end was cut by 7 bases, the J end by 6 bases, with 16 bases between. The V gene's germline CDR1 is MNHEY and CDR2 SVGAGI. This CDR3 region has 14 residues. This chain's CDR3 is CASTQIEGGNEQFF. CDR3 DNA sequence: TGTGCCAGCACCCAGATTGAGGGAGGCAATGAGCAGTTCTTC.

This clonotype was counted many times. The chain is built from TRBV3-1 and TRBJ1-6, with D possibly TRBD1 on 6 matching bases. Per the germline V gene, CDR1 is LGHDT and CDR2 is YNNKEL (reference sequence). Trimming removed 4 bases at V and 10 bases at J, with 17 bases between. The CDR3 totals 15 residues. As DNA, the CDR3 is TGTGCCAGCAGCCCAGATGGCGGGGGCCGGTCACCCCTCCACTTT. It is translated as CASSPDGGGRSPLHF. The entire variable domain, with the rest obtained from reference TRBV3-1 and TRBJ1-6, is as follows: DTAVSQTPKYLVTQMGNDKSIKCEQNLGHDTMYWYKQDSKKFLKIMFSYNNKELIINETVPNRFSPKSPDKAHLNLHINSLELGDSAVYFCASSPDGGGRSPLHFGNGTRLTVT.